The present T cell receptor (beta chain) was sequenced within a study of PD-1 blockade in classical Hodgkin lymphoma. Regarding this clone: Its antigen is not identified.

Germline CDR1 reads MRHNA; CDR2 reads SNTAGT. The CDR3 has 14 residues. J was trimmed by 4 bases and V by 5 bases; bases with no gene match: 2. Notes on the study in general: TCR diversity at baseline was reported to be reduced in newly diagnosed patients relative to healthy donors.

Time point of the sample: newly diagnosed, previously untreated cHL patient sample. By magnetic negative selection, CD4+ T cells were purified from thawed PBMCs. A comparison was provided by newly diagnosed, untreated classical Hodgkin lymphoma PBMCs. The protocol was immunoSEQ multiplex PCR, while the TCRdb copy is restricted to in-frame clones and leaves out a portion. The sample contains fewer than 35,000 clones, about 87% of which appear only once. The V and J genes are TRBV6-4 and TRBJ2-3; 11 nucleotides align to TRBD2. The TCR originated in a human donor with classical Hodgkin lymphoma. The sample was CD4+ T cells from blood. CDR3 amino acids: CASSTSGSPDTQYF. Written as DNA, the CDR3 is TGTGCCAGCAGTACTAGCGGGAGCCCAGATACGCAGTATTTT.